The next 3 T cell receptor beta chains were all read from a single sample in a study of CD8+ T cells in alopecia areata (dated by TCRdb to 2016 to 2019). Library generation was performed with the immunoSEQ multiplex PCR assay. RNA was extracted from all samples and reverse transcribed into cDNA as template for TCR sequencing. This immuneACCESS table, as held by TCRdb, lists in-frame sequences with V and J called but not all clones. Of the missing ones, under half trace to an unresolved V gene in checked studies; the others have no known cause. The sample records approximately 140,000 clones, approximately 86% of which are singletons. The ten largest clones capture less than 15% of the sample. What the time point label conveys for this sample: more than three weeks on oral tofacitinib. Interpreted using the paper, the treatment or condition label stands for: oral pan-JAK inhibitor, 5-10 mg twice daily.

Sequencing used CD8+ T cells sorted from blood, obtained at week 4, from a patient treated with tofacitinib. Receptors originate from a human donor with alopecia areata.

The rearrangement uses TRBV29-1 and TRBJ2-7, with D perhaps TRBD1 (5 bases). Trimming took 1 base from V and 7 from J, leaving 20 bases between them. Germline CDR1 SQVTM, CDR2 ANQGSEA. This CDR3 has 15 amino acids. The CDR3 protein is CSVEASAGLRLEQYF. In DNA, the CDR3 is TGCAGCGTTGAAGCCTCGGCAGGGCTGCGGTTAGAGCAGTACTTC.

V is TRBV2 and J is TRBJ2-5; D possibly corresponds to TRBD1 (5 bases). Trimming left V 8 bases short and J 2 bases short, with 12 bases between. The CDR3 spans 13 residues. Germline CDR1 SNHLY, CDR2 FYNNEI. The CDR3 nucleotides are TGTGCCAGCGACGGACAACTACAAGAGACCCAGTACTTC. Translated, it gives CASDGQLQETQYF.

The rearrangement uses TRBV29-1 and TRBJ1-1; the D is unclear. CDR3 length equals 13 residues. CDR1 is SQVTM, CDR2 ANQGSEA, per germline. The V and J ends lost 6 bases and 0 bases respectively, with 11 bases between them. The CDR3 nucleotides read TGCAGCGTGGGCAGCACGATGAACACTGAAGCTTTCTTT. The encoded protein is CSVGSTMNTEAFF.